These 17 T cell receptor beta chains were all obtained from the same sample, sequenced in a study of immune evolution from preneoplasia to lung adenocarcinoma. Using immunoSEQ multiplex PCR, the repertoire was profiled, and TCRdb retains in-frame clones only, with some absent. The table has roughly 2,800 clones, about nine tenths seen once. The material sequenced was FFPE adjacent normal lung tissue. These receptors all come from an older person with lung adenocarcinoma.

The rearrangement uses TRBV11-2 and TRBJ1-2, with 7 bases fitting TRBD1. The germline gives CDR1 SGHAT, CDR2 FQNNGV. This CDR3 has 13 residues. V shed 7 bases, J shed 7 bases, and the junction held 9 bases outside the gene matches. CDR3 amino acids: CASTPEGALGYTF. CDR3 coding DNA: TGTGCCAGCACCCCGGAGGGGGCGCTTGGCTACACCTTC.

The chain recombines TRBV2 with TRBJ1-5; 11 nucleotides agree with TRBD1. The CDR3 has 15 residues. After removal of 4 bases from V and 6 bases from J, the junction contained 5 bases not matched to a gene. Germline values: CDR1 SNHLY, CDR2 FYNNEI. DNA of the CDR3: TGTGCCAGCAGTGCTGGACAGGGGGCAGGTCAGCCCCAGCATTTT. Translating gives CASSAGQGAGQPQHF.

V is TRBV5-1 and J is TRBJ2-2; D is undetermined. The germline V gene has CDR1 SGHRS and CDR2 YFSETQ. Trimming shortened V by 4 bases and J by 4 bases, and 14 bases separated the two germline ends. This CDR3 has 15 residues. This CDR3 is CASSLSRPSTGELFF. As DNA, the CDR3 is TGCGCCAGCAGCCTCTCCAGACCTAGCACCGGGGAGCTGTTTTTT.

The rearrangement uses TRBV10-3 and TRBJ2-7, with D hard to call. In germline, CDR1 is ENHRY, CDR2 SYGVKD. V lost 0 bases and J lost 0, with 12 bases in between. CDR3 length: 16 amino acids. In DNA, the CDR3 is TGTGCCATCAGTGAGTCGGTTTTCGCCAACTCCTACGAGCAGTACTTC. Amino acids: CAISESVFANSYEQYF.

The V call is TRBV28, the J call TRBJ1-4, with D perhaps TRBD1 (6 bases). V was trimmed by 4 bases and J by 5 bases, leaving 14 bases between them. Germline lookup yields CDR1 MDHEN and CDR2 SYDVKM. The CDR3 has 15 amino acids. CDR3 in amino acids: CASSSQGSFNEKLFF. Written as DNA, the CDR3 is TGTGCCAGCAGTTCCCAGGGGTCTTTCAATGAAAAACTGTTTTTT.

CDR3 in amino acids: CASSFDWAGANVLTF. The CDR3, as DNA: TGTGCCAGCAGTTTTGATTGGGCTGGGGCCAACGTCCTGACTTTC. The chain joins TRBV28 to TRBJ2-6; no definite D call. The V end was cut by 3 bases, the J end by 2 bases, with 8 bases between. Germline V gives CDR1 MDHEN, CDR2 SYDVKM. The CDR3 has 15 amino acids.

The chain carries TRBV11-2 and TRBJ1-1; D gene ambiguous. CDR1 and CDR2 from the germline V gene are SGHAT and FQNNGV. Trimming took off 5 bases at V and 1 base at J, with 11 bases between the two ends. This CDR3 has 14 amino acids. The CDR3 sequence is CASSPRTQNTEAFF. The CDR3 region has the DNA TGTGCCAGCAGCCCACGGACCCAGAACACTGAAGCTTTCTTT. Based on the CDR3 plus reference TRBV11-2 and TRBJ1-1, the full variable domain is EAGVAQSPRYKIIEKRQSVAFWCNPISGHATLYWYQQILGQGPKLLIQFQNNGVVDDSQLPKDRFSAERLKGVDSTLKIQPAKLEDSAVYLCASSPRTQNTEAFFGQGTRLTVV.

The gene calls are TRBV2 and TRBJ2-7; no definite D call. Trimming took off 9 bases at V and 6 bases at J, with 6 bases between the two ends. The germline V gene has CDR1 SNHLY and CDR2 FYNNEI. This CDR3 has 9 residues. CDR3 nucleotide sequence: TGTGCCAGATACTCCGAGCAGTACTTC. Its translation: CARYSEQYF.

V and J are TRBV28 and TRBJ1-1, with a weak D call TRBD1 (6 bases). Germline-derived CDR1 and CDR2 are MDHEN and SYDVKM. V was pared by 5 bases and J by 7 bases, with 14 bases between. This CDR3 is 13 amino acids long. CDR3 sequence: CASSLPGTLEAFF. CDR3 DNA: TGTGCCAGCAGTCTTCCCGGGACACTTGAAGCTTTCTTT. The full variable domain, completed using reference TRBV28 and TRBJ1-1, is DVKVTQSSRYLVKRTGEKVFLECVQDMDHENMFWYRQDPGLGLRLIYFSYDVKMKEKGDIPEGYSVSREKKERFSLILESASTNQTSMYLCASSLPGTLEAFFGQGTRLTVV.

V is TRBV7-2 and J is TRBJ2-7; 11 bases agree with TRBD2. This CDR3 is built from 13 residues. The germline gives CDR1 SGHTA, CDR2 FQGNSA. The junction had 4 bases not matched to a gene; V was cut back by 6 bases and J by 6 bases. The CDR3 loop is CASSLLAGGEQYF. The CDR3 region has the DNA TGTGCCAGCAGTCTTCTAGCGGGAGGCGAGCAGTACTTC.

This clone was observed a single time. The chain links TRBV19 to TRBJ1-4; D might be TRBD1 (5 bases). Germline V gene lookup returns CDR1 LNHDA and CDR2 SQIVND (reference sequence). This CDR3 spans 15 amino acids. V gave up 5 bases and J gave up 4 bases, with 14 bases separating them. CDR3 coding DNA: TGTGCCAGTAGTGCCTACCGGGACCTTAATGAAAAACTGTTTTTT. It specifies CASSAYRDLNEKLFF.

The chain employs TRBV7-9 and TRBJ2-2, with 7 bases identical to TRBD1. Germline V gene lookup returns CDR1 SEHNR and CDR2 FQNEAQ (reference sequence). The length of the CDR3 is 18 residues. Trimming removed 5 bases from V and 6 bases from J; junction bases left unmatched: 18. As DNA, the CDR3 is TGTGCCAGCAGCAAGACGACAACAGGGGCAGGGAGAGCCGGGGAGCTGTTTTTT. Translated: CASSKTTTGAGRAGELFF.

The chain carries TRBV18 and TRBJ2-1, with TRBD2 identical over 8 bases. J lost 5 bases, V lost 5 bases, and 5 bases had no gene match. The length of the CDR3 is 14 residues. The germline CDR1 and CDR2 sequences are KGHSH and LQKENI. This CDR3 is CASSGREGDNEQFF. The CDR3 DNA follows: TGTGCCAGCTCAGGTCGGGAGGGCGACAATGAGCAGTTCTTC.

The CDR3 spells CASSRGQGLYEQYF. CDR3 in DNA: TGTGCCAGCAGCAGGGGACAGGGTCTCTACGAGCAGTACTTC. The chain carries TRBV7-8 and TRBJ2-7; 9 nucleotides align to TRBD1. The length of the CDR3 is 14 residues. The germline gives CDR1 SGHVS, CDR2 FQNEAQ. Germline trimming cut 5 bases from V and 3 bases from J; bases unmatched to any gene: 5.

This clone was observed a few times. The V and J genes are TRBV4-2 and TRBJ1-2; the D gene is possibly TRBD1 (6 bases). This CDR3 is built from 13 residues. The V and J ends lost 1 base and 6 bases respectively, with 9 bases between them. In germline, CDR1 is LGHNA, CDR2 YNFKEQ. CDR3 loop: CASSQAGGDGYTF. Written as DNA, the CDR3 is TGTGCCAGCAGCCAAGCTGGGGGCGATGGCTACACCTTC.

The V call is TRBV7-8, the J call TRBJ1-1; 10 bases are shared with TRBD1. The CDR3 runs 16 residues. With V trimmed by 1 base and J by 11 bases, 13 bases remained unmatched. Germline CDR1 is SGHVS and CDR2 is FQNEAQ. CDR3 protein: CASSLGSYGTGVGAFF. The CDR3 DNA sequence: TGTGCCAGCAGCTTAGGTTCTTATGGGACAGGGGTTGGGGCTTTCTTT.

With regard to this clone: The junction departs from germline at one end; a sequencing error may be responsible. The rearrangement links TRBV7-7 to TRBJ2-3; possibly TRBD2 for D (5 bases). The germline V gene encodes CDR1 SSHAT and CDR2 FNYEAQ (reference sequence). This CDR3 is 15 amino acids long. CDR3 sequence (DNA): TGTGCTAGCAGCCCAAGCCCGGCAAGCGGTGATACGCAGTATTTT. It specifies CASSPSPASGDTQYF.